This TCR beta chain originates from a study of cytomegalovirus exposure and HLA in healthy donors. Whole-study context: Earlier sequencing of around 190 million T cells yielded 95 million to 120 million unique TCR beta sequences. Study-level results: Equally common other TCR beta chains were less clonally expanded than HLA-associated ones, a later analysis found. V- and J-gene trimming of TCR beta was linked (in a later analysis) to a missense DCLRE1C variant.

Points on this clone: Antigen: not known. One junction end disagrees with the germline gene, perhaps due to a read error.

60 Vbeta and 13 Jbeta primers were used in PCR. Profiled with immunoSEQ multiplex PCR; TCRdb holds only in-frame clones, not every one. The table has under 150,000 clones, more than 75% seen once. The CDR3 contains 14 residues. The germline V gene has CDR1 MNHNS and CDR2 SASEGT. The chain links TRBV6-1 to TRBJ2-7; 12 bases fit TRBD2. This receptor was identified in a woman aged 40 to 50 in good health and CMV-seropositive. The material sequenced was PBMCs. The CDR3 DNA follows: TGTGCCAGCAGTGAACCCTGGACTAGCGGGACGGTCTTATTC. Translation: CASSEPWTSGTVLF.